This T cell receptor beta chain was profiled in a study of neurological immune-mediated disorders. The cells used in sorted libraries, CD4+ or CD8+ T cells, numbered about a million. This clonotype has a count of ten or more. Its antigen remains unknown. Study-wide findings and caveats: HTLV-1-associated myelopathy ranked highest for TCR clonal expansion and multiple sclerosis lowest, beneath healthy controls. Among 34 multiple sclerosis patients, phylogenetic grouping put the repertoires of 18 into a single related-CDR3 cluster, a possible signature.

The cDNA came from 5'RACE, which used 10-nucleotide random UMIs. TCRdb independently ran MiXCR on the 5' RACE reads; one entry per CDR3 protein. The sample includes under 60,000 distinct CDR3 sequences, 4.5% to 7% of them seen just once. Sequencing used CD4+ T cells from blood. The origin of this receptor is a woman younger than 35 with multiple sclerosis.

The CDR3 is CASSQEFGRSSYNEQFF. The CDR3 DNA reads as TGTGCCAGCAGCCAAGAATTCGGACGGAGCTCCTACAATGAGCAGTTCTTC. The chain uses TRBV3-1 and TRBJ2-1, with no clear D. Trimming took off 0 bases at V and 0 bases at J, with 12 bases between the two ends. The CDR3 has 17 residues. Looked up from germline, CDR1 is LGHDT and CDR2 is YNNKEL (reference sequence).